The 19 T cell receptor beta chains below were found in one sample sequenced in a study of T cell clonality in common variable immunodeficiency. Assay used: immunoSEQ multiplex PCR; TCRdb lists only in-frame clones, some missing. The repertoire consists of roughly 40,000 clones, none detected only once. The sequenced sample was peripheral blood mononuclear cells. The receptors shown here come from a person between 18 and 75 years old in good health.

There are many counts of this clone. The CDR3 sequence is CASSLGQGRYTEAFF. CDR3 DNA (partial): TGTGCCAGCAGCCTAGGACAGGGGCGGTACACTGAA. The chain employs TRBV7-9 and TRBJ1-1; the match to TRBD1 covers 9 bases. The CDR3 is cut off 3 residues early in the read; its end comes from the germline J gene. With V trimmed by 5 bases and J by 3 bases, 7 bases remained unmatched. CDR1 and CDR2 from the germline V gene are SEHNR and FQNEAQ (reference sequence). CDR3 length equals 15 residues.

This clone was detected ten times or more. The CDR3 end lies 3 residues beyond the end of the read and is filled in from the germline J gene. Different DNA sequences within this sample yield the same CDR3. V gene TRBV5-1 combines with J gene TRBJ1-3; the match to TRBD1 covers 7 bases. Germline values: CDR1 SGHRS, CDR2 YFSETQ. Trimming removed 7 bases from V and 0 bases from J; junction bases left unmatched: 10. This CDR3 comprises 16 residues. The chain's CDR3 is CASAPGTASSGNTIYF. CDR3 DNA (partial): TGCGCCAGCGCACCCGGGACAGCTAGCTCTGGAAACACC.

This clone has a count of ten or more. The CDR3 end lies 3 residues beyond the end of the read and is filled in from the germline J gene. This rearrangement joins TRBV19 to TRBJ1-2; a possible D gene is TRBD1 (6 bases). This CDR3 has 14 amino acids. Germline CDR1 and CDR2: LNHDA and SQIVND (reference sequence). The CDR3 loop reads CASSIDSTGPGYTF. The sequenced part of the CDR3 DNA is TGTGCCAGTAGTATAGATTCGACAGGCCCGGGC.

The covered CDR3 bases are TGCAGTGCTAGCGGATTTGGAGCTGACAGGCGTAAACGGCGAATTGCTCAGCCG. It is translated as CSASGFGADRRKRRIAQP. The full CDR3 reads CSASGFGADRRKRRIAQPQYF. The gene calls are TRBV20-1 and TRBJ2-3, with a possible D match to TRBD1 (6 bases). The read terminates 3 residues before the CDR3 end, so the remaining end is supplied by the germline J gene. Germline-derived CDR1 and CDR2 are DFQATT and SNEGSKA (reference sequence). This CDR3 is 21 amino acids long.

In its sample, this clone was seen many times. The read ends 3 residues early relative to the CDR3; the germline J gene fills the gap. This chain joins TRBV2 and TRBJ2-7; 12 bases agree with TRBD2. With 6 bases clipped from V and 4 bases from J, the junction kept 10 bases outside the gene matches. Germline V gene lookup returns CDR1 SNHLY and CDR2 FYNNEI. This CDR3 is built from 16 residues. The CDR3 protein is CASRPNRLAGDYEQYF. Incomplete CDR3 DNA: TGTGCCAGCAGGCCAAATCGACTAGCGGGAGATTACGAG.

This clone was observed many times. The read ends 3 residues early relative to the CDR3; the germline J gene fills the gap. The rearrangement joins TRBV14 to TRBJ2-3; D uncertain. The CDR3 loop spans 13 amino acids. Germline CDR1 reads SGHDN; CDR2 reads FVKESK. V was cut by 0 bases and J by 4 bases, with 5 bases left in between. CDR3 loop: CASSQEAADTQYF. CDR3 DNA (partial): TGTGCCAGCAGCCAAGAAGCCGCAGATACG.

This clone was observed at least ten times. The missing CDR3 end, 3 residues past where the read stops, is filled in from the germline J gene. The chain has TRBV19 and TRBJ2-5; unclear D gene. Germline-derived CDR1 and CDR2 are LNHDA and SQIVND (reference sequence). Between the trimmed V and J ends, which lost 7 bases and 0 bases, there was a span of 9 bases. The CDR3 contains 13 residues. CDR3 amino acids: CASIASHQETQYF. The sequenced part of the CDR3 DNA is TGTGCCAGTATTGCCAGTCACCAAGAGACC.

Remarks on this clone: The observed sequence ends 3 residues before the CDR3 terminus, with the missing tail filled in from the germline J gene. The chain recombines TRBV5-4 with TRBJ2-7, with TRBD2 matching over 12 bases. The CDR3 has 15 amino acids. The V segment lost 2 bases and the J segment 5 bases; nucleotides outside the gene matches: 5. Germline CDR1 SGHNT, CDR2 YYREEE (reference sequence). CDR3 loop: CASSLPSGRANEQYF. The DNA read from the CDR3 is TGTGCCAGCAGCTTACCTAGCGGGAGGGCCAACGAG.

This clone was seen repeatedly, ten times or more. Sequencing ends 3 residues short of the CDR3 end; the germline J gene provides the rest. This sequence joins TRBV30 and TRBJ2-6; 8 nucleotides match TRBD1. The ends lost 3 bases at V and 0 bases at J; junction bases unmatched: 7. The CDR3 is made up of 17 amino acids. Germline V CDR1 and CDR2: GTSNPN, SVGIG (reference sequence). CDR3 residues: CAWRTGGPLSGANVLTF. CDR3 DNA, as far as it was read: TGTGCCTGGAGAACAGGGGGGCCACTCTCTGGGGCCAACGTC.

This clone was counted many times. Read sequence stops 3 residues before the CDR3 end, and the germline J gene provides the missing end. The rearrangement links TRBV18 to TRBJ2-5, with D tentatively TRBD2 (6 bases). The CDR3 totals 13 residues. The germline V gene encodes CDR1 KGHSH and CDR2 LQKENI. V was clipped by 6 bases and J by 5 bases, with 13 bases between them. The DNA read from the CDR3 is TGTGCCAGCTCCTCTAGCGAGTTTGAGACC. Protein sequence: CASSSSEFET. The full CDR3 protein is CASSSSEFETQYF.

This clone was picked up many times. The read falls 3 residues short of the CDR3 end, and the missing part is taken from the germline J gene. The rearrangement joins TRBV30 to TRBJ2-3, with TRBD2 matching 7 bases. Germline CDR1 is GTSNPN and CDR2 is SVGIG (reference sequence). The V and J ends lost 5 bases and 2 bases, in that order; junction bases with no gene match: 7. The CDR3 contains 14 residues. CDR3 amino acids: CAWRKRGATDTQYF. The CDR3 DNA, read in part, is TGTGCCTGGCGAAAGCGGGGTGCCACAGATACG.

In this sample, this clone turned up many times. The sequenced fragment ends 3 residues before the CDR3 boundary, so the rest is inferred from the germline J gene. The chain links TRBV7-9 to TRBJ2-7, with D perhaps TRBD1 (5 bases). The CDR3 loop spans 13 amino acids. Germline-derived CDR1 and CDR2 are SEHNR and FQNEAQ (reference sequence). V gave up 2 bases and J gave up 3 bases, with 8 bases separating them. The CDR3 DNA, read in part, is TGTGCCAGCAGCTTACTGGACAACTACGAG. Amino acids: CASSLLDNYE. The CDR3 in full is CASSLLDNYEQYF.

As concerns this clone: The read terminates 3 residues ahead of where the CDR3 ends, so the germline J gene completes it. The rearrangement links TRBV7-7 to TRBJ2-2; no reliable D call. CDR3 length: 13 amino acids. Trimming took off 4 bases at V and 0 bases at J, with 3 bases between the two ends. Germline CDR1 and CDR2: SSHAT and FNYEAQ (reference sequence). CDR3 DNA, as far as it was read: TGTGCCAGCAGCTCTCCGAACACCGGGGAG. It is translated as CASSSPNTGE. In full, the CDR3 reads CASSSPNTGELFF.

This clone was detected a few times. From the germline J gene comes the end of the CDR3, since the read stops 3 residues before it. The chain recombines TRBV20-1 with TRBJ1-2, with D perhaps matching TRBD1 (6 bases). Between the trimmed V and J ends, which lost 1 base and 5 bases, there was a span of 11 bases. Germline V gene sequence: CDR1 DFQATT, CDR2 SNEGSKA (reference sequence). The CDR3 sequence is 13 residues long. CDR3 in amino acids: CSARVGAGYGYTF. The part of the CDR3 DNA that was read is TGCAGTGCTAGAGTGGGGGCTGGATATGGC.

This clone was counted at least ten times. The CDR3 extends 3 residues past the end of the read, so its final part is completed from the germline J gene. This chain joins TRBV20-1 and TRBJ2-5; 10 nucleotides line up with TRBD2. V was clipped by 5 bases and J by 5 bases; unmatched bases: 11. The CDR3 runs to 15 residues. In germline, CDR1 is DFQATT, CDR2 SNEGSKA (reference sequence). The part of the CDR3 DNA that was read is TGCAGTGCTCAAAAGTCTAGCGGGGGATCGGAGACC. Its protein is CSAQKSSGGSET. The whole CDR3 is CSAQKSSGGSETQYF.

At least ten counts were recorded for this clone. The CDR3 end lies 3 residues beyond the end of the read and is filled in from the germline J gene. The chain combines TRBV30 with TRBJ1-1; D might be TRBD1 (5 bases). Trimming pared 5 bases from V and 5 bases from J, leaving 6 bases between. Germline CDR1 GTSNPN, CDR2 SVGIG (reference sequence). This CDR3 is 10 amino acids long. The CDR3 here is CAWGGTEAFF. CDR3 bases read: TGTGCCTGGGGGGGGACTGAA.

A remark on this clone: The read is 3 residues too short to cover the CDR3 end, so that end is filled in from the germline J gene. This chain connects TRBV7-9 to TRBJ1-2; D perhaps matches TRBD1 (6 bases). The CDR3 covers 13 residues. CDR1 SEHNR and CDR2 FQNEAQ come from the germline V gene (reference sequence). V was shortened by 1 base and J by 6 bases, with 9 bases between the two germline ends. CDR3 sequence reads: CASSLVGQHGYTF. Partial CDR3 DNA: TGTGCCAGCAGCTTAGTCGGACAGCATGGC. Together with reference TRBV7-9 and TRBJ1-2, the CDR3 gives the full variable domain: DTGVSQNPRHKITKRGQNVTFRCDPISEHNRLYWYRQTLGQGPEFLTYFQNEAQLEKSRLLSDRFSAERPKGSFSTLEIQRTEQGDSAMYLCASSLVGQHGYTFGSGTRLTVV.

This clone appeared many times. Incomplete CDR3 DNA: TGTGCCTGGAGCGGGACTTTCCCCGTGGACACTGAA. It specifies CAWSGTFPVDTE. The complete CDR3 reads CAWSGTFPVDTEAFF. The genes are TRBV30 and TRBJ1-1, with D possibly being TRBD1 (5 bases). Coverage ceases 3 residues before the CDR3 finishes, and the germline J gene fills in the end. The V gene lost 3 bases and the J gene lost 3 bases, with 17 bases spanning the gap. This CDR3 spans 15 amino acids. CDR1 and CDR2 from the germline V gene are GTSNPN and SVGIG (reference sequence).

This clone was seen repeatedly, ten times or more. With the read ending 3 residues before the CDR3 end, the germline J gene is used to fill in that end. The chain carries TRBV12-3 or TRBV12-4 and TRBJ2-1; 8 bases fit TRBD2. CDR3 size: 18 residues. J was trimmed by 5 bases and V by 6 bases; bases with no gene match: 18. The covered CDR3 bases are TGTGCCAGCAGCTTGGGAGGAGGACTAGCACCCACTAACAATGAG. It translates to CASSLGGGLAPTNNE. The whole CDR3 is CASSLGGGLAPTNNEQFF.